The 10 T cell receptor beta chains below were found in one sample sequenced in a study of CD8 T cells in ankylosing spondylitis. TCRdb re-called the 5' RACE reads with MiXCR, one entry per CDR3 protein. The table records around 90,000 distinct CDR3 sequences, 25% to 35% of them present only once. What was sequenced was blood, either unsorted or a sorted T cell fraction (not recorded which). The receptors come from a male donor with ankylosing spondylitis or in good health (not recorded which).

The chain carries TRBV9 and TRBJ2-1, with 8 bases lining up with TRBD2. CDR1 and CDR2 from the germline V gene are SGDLS and YYNGEE. V was clipped by 0 bases and J by 2 bases; unmatched bases: 4. CDR3 length equals 16 residues. The CDR3 reads CASSVAAGVTYNEQFF. The CDR3 nucleotides are TGTGCCAGCAGCGTAGCAGCGGGGGTAACCTACAATGAGCAGTTCTTC.

This rearrangement joins TRBV12-3 or TRBV12-4 to TRBJ1-5; D not certain. Trimming removed 6 bases at V and 5 bases at J, with 8 bases between. This CDR3 region has 12 residues. CDR3 coding DNA: TGTGCCAGCAGAAGGACGGATCAGCCCCAGCATTTT. Its translation is CASRRTDQPQHF.

The V gene is TRBV20-1, the J gene TRBJ2-1, with D unclear. Trimming left V 3 bases short and J 3 bases short, with 3 bases between. This CDR3 comprises 11 residues. Germline V CDR1 and CDR2: DFQATT, SNEGSKA (reference sequence). CDR3 DNA: TGCAGTGCTAGCGACTACAATGAGCAGTTCTTC. This codes for CSASDYNEQFF.

The chain joins TRBV5-5 to TRBJ2-2, with 11 bases fitting TRBD1. J was trimmed by 5 bases and V by 3 bases; bases with no gene match: 3. The CDR3 runs to 15 residues. CDR1 and CDR2 from the germline V gene are SGHKS and YYEKEE (reference sequence). CDR3 region: CASSWDRGVTGELFF. Written as DNA, the CDR3 is TGTGCCAGCAGCTGGGACAGGGGGGTGACCGGGGAGCTGTTTTTT.

The chain is built from TRBV10-3 and TRBJ2-1, with a weak D call TRBD2 (6 bases). The V gene's germline CDR1 is ENHRY and CDR2 SYGVKD. V lost 8 bases, J lost 8 bases, and 7 bases lay in between. The CDR3 totals 10 residues. The CDR3, as DNA: TGTGCCATCGGGGGGTATGAGCAGTTCTTC. This gives the protein CAIGGYEQFF.

V is TRBV4-1 and J is TRBJ2-1, with a weak D call TRBD2 (5 bases). Germline V gives CDR1 MGHRA, CDR2 YSYEKL. This CDR3 region has 14 residues. V lost 3 bases and J 3 bases, leaving 9 bases between the germline ends. The CDR3 loop reads CASSQERDYNEQFF. The CDR3 DNA reads as TGCGCCAGCAGCCAGGAACGGGACTACAATGAGCAGTTCTTC.

This clonotype has a count of ten or more. The chain recombines TRBV5-5 with TRBJ2-5; tentative D call: TRBD1 (6 bases). Per the germline V gene, CDR1 is SGHKS and CDR2 is YYEKEE (reference sequence). CDR3 length equals 15 residues. Trimming cost V 4 bases and J 5 bases, with 18 bases left between them. CDR3 region: CASSDLTGSGETQYF. CDR3 sequence (DNA): TGTGCCAGCAGCGACCTGACAGGATCAGGGGAGACCCAGTACTTC. Supplemented by reference TRBV5-5 and TRBJ2-5, the full variable domain reads DAGVTQSPTHLIKTRGQQVTLRCSPISGHKSVSWYQQVLGQGPQFIFQYYEKEERGRGNFPDRFSARQFPNYSSELNVNALLLGDSALYLCASSDLTGSGETQYFGPGTRLLVL.

The J gene is TRBJ2-6, the V gene TRBV7-9; no firm D call. CDR1 SEHNR and CDR2 FQNEAQ come from the germline V gene (reference sequence). CDR3 length equals 17 residues. With 5 bases removed from V and 0 bases from J, the gap between germline ends came to 14 bases. CDR3 amino acids: CASSRTDANSGANVLTF. CDR3 coding DNA: TGTGCCAGCAGCCGAACTGACGCAAACTCTGGGGCCAACGTCCTGACTTTC.

This clonotype was counted only a few times. The chain has TRBV7-3 and TRBJ2-1; 8 nucleotides line up with TRBD2. The junction had 5 bases not matched to a gene; V was cut back by 3 bases and J by 4 bases. This CDR3 is built from 15 residues. Germline CDR1 and CDR2: SGHTA and FQGTGA. Here the CDR3 DNA reads TGTGCCAGCAGCTTCCAAGCGGGAGTGTACAATGAGCAGTTCTTC. Translating gives CASSFQAGVYNEQFF.

The chain links TRBV5-1 to TRBJ1-4, with unresolved D. The V end was cut by 7 bases, the J end by 2 bases, with 9 bases between. The CDR3 contains 13 residues. CDR1 SGHRS and CDR2 YFSETQ come from the germline V gene. The CDR3 loop reads CASRLGTNEKLFF. The CDR3 region has the DNA TGCGCCAGCCGACTGGGGACTAATGAAAAACTGTTTTTT.